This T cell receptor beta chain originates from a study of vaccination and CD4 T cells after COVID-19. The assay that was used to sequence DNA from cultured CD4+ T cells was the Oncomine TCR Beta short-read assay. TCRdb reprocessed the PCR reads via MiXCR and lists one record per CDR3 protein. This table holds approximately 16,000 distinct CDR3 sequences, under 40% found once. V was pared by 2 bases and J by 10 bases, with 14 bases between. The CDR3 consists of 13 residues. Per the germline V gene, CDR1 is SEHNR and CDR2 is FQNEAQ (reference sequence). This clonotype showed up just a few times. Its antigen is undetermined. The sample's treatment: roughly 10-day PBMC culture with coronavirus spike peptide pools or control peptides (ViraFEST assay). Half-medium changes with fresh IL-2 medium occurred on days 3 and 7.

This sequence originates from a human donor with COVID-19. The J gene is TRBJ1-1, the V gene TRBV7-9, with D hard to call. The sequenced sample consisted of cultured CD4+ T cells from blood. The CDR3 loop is CASSLTSAEGAFF. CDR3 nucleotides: TGTGCCAGCAGCTTAACTTCGGCAGAGGGAGCTTTCTTT. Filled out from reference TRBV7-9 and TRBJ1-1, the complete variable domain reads DTGVSQNPRHKITKRGQNVTFRCDPISEHNRLYWYRQTLGQGPEFLTYFQNEAQLEKSRLLSDRFSAERPKGSFSTLEIQRTEQGDSAMYLCASSLTSAEGAFFGQGTRLTVV.